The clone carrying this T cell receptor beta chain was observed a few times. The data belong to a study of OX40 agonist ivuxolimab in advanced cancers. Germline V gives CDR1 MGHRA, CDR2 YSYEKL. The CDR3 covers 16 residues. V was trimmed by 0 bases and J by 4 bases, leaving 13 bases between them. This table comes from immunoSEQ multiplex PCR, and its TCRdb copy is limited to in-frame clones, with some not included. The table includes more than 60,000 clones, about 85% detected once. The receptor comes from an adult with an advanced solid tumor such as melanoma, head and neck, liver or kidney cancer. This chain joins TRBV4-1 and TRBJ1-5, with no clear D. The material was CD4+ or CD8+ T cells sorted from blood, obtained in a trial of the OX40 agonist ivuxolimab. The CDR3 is CASSQERPPGNQPQHF. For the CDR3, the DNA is TGCGCCAGCAGCCAAGAAAGGCCTCCCGGGAATCAGCCCCAGCATTTT.